This is a list of T cell receptor beta chains from one sample in a study of T cells in Graves' hyperthyroidism and ophthalmopathy. TCRdb re-derived calls from the multiplex PCR reads in MiXCR, one entry per CDR3 protein. This table holds about 500,000 distinct CDR3 sequences, 16% found once. Sequencing was carried out using blood. These receptors were obtained from a woman younger than 30 with Graves' hyperthyroidism. CDR3s include the opening cysteine and the closing phenylalanine or tryptophan. The order of the fields is V gene, clone size, D gene, J gene, CDR3 DNA, CDR3 protein. The D gene is left open where the match is weak. For some rows the clone size is stated as once, few or many, or as a class when expanded; others skip it.

TRBV7-9	many	TRBD1	TRBJ2-7	TGTGCCAGCAGCCCGTCCGGGACAGGGATTTACGAGCAGTACTTC	CASSPSGTGIYEQYF
TRBV15	.	TRBD1	TRBJ2-2	TGTGCCACCAGCAGTTACTTAGAACAGGGGTTCAACACCGGGGAGCTGTTTTTT	CATSSYLEQGFNTGELFF
TRBV30	.	.	TRBJ1-5	TGTGCCTGGAGTGTAGCAGGGAAGAGGATGGGGCCCCAGCATTTT	CAWSVAGKRMGPQHF
TRBV28	.	TRBD2	TRBJ2-3	TGTGCCAGCAGTTTTTCGGGAGGCTTAATCAACACAGATACGCAGTATTTT	CASSFSGGLINTDTQYF
TRBV7-9	.	TRBD2	TRBJ2-3	TGTGCCAGCAGCTTGGAGGCGGGAGTAGTAGATACGCAGTATTTT	CASSLEAGVVDTQYF
TRBV4-1	few	TRBD1	TRBJ2-7	TGCGCCAGCAGCCAAGACGTTGGGACAGGGAGATCCGAGCAGTACTTC	CASSQDVGTGRSEQYF
TRBV12-5	few	.	TRBJ1-6	TGTGCTAGTGGTTTGCTGGTGACGTCGGCATGGGTATCACCCCTCCACTTT	CASGLLVTSAWVSPLHF
TRBV10-3	few	.	TRBJ1-2	TGTGCCATCAGTGAGTCAAGCACTAACTATGGCTACACCTTC	CAISESSTNYGYTF
TRBV20-1	many	TRBD2	TRBJ2-5	TGCAGTGCTAGCGGGGCTAGCGGGGGGAGCTTTTCAGAAGAGACCCAGTACTTC	CSASGASGGSFSEETQYF
TRBV15	few	.	TRBJ2-7	TGTGCCACCAGCAGAGATGGGAGTGGCGACGAGCAGTACTTC	CATSRDGSGDEQYF
TRBV5-1	.	TRBD2	TRBJ2-5	TGCGCCAGCAGCGAGCGACTAGCGGGAAGGGAGACCCAGTACTTC	CASSERLAGRETQYF
TRBV9	many	.	TRBJ1-2	TGTGCCAGCAGCGTAAGCCCGTCCTATGGCTACACCTTC	CASSVSPSYGYTF
TRBV20-1	many	.	TRBJ1-2	TGCAGTGCAACAGACATAAACTATGGCTACACCTTC	CSATDINYGYTF
TRBV2	many	.	TRBJ2-7	TGTGCCAGCCGAGTGGAACTTTCCTACGAGCAGTACTTC	CASRVELSYEQYF
TRBV20-1	.	TRBD2	TRBJ2-1	TGCAGTGCTCCGATAGCGGGAGTCTACAATGAGCAGTTCTTC	CSAPIAGVYNEQFF
TRBV13	many	.	TRBJ1-5	TGTGCCAGCAGCTACGGCAGACATCAGCCCCAGCATTTT	CASSYGRHQPQHF
TRBV2	few	TRBD1	TRBJ1-1	TGTGCCAGCAGTGCGGGACAGGGTGAGGGCACTGAAGCTTTCTTT	CASSAGQGEGTEAFF